This section outlines one TCR beta chain sequence together with its context. Treatment here: approximately 18 received Ad26.COV2.S at low or high dose, single or two shots; about 5 received placebo; per-sample allocation not given. Material that was analyzed had been drawn on day 63 after the first vaccine or placebo injection. Germline V gives CDR1 LGHNA, CDR2 YSLEER. Trimming cost V 1 base and J 5 bases, with 10 bases left between them. There are 14 residues in the CDR3. Profiled with immunoSEQ multiplex PCR; TCRdb holds only in-frame clones, not every one. The table shows hundreds of thousands of clones, with 89% occurring only once. The record originates from a study of Ad26.COV2.S vaccination and SARS-CoV-2 variants. Whole-study context: COV1001, an Ad26.COV2.S trial, supplied this vaccine-arm donor.

This specimen was peripheral blood, taken in a trial of Ad26.COV2.S vaccine versus placebo. V usage is TRBV4-3 and J usage is TRBJ2-3, with D tentatively TRBD2 (6 bases). This receptor was obtained from a person between 18 and 60 years old who received the Ad26.COV2.S COVID-19 vaccine or a placebo. CDR3 bases: TGCGCCAGCAGCCAAGGAGGAGGGATAGATACGCAGTATTTT. It codes for CASSQGGGIDTQYF.